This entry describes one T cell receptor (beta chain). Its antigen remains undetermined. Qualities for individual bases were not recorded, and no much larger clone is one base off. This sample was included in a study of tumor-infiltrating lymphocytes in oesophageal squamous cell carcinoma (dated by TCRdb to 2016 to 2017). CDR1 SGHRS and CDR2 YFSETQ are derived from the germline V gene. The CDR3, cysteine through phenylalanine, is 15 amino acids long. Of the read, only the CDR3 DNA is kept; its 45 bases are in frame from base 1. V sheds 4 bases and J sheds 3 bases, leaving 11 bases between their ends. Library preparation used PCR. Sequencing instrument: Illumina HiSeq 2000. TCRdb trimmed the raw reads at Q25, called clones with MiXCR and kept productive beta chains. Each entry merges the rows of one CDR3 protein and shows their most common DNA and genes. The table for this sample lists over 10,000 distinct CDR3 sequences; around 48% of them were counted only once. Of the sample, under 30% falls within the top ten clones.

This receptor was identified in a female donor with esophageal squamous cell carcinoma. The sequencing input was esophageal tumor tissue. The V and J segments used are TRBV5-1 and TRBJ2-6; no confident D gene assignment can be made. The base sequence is TGCGCCAGCAGCCCGCCAGTGGTTGGGGCCAACGTCCTGACTTTC. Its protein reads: CASSPPVVGANVLTF.